The clone carrying this T cell receptor beta chain was observed a handful of times. Its target is not known. Sample-barcoded 5' priming and a J-beta primer mix drove a second PCR of about 7 to 11 cycles. Via MiXCR, TCRdb re-called the 5' RACE reads, giving one row per CDR3 protein. Counted here are about 1.4 million distinct CDR3 sequences, 59% occurring once; the ten biggest clones make up roughly 6.3%. These data come from a study of blood T cells in healthy people across ages. The amount of total RNA extracted per sample was at least 5.5 micrograms. This CDR3 has 14 residues. Trimming at V came to 4 bases and at J to 6 bases, leaving 4 bases not matched to a gene. The germline CDR1 and CDR2 sequences are LGHDT and YNNKEL (reference sequence). Points from the study as a whole: Unsorted PBMC material precluded a definitive naive versus antigen-experienced comparison.

Sequencing input: blood. This chain connects TRBV3-1 to TRBJ2-7, with 12 nucleotides matching TRBD2. This sequence was found in a young man in good health. The CDR3 bases are TGTGCCAGCAGCCCTAGCGGGAGGGCCGGCGAGCAGTACTTC. Its translation: CASSPSGRAGEQYF.